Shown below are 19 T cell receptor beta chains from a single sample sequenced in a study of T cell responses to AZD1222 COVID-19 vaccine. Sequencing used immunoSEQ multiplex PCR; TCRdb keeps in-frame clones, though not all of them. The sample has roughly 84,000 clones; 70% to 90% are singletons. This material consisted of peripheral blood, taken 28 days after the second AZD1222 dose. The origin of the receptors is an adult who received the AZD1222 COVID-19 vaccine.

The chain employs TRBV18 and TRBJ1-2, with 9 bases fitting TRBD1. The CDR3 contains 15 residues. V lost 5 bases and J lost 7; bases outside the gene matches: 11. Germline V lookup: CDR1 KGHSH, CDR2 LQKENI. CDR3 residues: CASSEEQGARGGYTF. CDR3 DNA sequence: TGTGCCAGCTCAGAGGAACAGGGGGCGCGCGGTGGCTACACCTTC.

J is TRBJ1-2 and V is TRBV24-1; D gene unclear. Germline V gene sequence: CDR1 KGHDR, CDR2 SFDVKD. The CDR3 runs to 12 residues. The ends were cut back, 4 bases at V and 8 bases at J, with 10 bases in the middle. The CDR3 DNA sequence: TGTGCCACCAGTGACCTAATTGGAGGCTACACCTTC. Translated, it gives CATSDLIGGYTF.

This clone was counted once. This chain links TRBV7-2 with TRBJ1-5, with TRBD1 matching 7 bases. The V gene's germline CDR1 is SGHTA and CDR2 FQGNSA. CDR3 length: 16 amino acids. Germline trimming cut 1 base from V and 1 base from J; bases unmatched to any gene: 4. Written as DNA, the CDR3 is TGTGCCAGCAGCTTAGTGGCAGGGGGAAGCAATCAGCCCCAGCATTTT. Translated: CASSLVAGGSNQPQHF.

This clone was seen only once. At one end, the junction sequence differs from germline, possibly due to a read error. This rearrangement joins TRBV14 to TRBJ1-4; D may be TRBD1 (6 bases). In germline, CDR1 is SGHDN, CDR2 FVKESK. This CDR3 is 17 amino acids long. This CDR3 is CASSPPGGGSNNGKLFF. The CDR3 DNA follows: TGTGCCAGCAGCCCTCCGGGAGGGGGGTCCAACAATGGAAAACTGTTTTTT.

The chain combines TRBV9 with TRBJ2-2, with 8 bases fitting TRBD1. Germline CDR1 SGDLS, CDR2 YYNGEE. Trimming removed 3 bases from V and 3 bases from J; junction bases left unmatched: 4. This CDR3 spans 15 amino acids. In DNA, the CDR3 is TGTGCCAGCAGCGACGACAGGGGCTACACCGGGGAGCTGTTTTTT. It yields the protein CASSDDRGYTGELFF.

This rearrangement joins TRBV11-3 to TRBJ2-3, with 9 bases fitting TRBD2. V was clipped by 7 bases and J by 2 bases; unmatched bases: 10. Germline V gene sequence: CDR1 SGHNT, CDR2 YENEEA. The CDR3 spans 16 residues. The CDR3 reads CASNPTGTSFTDTQYF. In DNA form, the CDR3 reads TGTGCCAGCAATCCAACCGGGACTAGCTTCACAGATACGCAGTATTTT.

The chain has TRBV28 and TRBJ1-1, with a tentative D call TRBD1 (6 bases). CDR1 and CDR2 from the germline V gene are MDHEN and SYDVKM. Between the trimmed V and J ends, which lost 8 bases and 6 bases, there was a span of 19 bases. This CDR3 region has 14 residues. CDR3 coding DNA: TGTGCCAGCTGGGGTGACAGGCGACTTCCTGAAGCTTTCTTT. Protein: CASWGDRRLPEAFF.

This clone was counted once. The CDR3 DNA reads TGTGCCAGTAGCCCGGGGAGCGGGGGCCTTCTGGGCGAGCAGTACTTC. Its protein is CASSPGSGGLLGEQYF. This chain connects TRBV19 to TRBJ2-7, with 8 bases matching TRBD2. Germline values: CDR1 LNHDA, CDR2 SQIVND (reference sequence). The CDR3 runs to 16 residues. With 6 bases clipped from V and 6 bases from J, the junction kept 16 bases outside the gene matches.

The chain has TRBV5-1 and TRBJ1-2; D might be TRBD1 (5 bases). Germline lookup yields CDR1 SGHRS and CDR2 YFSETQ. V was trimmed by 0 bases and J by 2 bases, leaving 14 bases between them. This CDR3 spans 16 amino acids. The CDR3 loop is CASSLGAGTGNYGYTF. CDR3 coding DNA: TGCGCCAGCAGCTTGGGCGCCGGGACGGGGAACTATGGCTACACCTTC.

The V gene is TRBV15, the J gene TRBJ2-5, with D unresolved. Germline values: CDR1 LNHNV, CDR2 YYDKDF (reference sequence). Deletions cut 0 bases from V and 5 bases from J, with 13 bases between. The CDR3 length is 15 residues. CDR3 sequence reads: CATSRDLVVMETQYF. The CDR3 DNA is TGTGCCACCAGCAGAGATCTTGTGGTGATGGAGACCCAGTACTTC.

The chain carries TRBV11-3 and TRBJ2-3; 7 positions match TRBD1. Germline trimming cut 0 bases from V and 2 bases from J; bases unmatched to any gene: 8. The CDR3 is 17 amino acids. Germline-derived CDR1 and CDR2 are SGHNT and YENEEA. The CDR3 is CASSLDGRGQNTDTQYF. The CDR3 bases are TGTGCCAGCAGCTTAGATGGAAGGGGACAGAACACAGATACGCAGTATTTT.

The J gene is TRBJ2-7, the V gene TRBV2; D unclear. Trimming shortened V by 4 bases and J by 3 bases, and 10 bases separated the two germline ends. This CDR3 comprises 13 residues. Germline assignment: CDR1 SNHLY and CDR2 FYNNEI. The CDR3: CASSGVGYYEQYV. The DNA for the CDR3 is TGTGCCAGCAGTGGAGTAGGTTACTACGAGCAGTACGTC.

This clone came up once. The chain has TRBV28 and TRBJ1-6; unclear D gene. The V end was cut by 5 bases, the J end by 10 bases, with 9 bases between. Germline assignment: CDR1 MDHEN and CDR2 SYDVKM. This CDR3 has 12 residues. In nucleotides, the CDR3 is TGTGCCAGCAGTATTAGTGACTCACCCCTCCACTTT. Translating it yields CASSISDSPLHF.

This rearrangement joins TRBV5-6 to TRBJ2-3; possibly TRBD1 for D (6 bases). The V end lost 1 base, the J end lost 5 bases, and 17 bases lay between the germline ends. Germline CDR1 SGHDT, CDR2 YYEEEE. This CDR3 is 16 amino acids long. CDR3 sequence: CASSLQGNSGVDTQYF. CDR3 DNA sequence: TGTGCCAGCAGCTTGCAGGGTAACTCAGGGGTAGATACGCAGTATTTT.

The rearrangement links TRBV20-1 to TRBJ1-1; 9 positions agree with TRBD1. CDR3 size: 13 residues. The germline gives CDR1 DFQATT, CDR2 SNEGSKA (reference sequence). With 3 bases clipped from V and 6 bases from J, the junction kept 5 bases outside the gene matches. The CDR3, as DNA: TGCAGTGCTAGTCGACAGGGGGAATCTGAAGCTTTCTTT. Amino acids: CSASRQGESEAFF.

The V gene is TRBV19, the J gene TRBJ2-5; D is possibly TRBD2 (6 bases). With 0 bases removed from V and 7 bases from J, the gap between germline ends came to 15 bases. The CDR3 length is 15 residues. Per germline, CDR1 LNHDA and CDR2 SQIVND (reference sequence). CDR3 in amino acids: CASSIDRQVGGTQYF. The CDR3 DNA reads TGTGCCAGTAGTATAGACCGGCAGGTCGGGGGGACCCAGTACTTC.

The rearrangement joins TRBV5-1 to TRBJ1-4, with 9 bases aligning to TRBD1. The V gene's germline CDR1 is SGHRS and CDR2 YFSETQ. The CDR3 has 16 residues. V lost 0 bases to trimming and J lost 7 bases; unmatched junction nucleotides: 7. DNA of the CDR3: TGCGCCAGCAGCTTGGGGGACAGGGTATCTGTTGAAAAACTGTTTTTT. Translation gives CASSLGDRVSVEKLFF.

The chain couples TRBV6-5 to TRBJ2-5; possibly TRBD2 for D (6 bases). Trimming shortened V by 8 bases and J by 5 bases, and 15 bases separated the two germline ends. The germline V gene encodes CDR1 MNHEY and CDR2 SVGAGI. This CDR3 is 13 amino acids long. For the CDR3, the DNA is TGTGCCAGCGTCCCGGGGGTAATGGAGACCCAGTACTTC. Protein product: CASVPGVMETQYF.

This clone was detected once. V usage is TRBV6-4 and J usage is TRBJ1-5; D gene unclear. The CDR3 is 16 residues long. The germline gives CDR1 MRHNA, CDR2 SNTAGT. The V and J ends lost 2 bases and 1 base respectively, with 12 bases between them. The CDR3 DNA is TGTGCCAGCAGTGACCCCGCAGGTTTCAGCAATCAGCCCCAGCATTTT. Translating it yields CASSDPAGFSNQPQHF.